A single sample gave rise to the 27 T cell receptor beta chains below, sequenced in a study of Graves' ophthalmopathy and Graves' hyperthyroidism. The study amplified TCR beta CDR3 regions using RNA transcripts. HTBI-primed RT-PCR formed the first round, and a multiplex PCR formed the second. Each CDR3 protein gets one entry after TCRdb re-called the multiplex PCR reads with MiXCR. Seen here are hundreds of thousands of distinct CDR3 sequences, over 40% observed once, and the top ten hold more than 2.5%. The sequenced material came from peripheral blood. The receptors were sampled from an adult man with Graves' ophthalmopathy.

A few counts support this clonotype. The chain combines TRBV4-2 with TRBJ1-2; D is unclear. V was shortened by 7 bases and J by 1 base, with 13 bases between the two germline ends. Germline-derived CDR1 and CDR2 are LGHNA and YNFKEQ. CDR3 length: 14 residues. CDR3 sequence reads: CASMLQGFNYGYTF. Written as DNA, the CDR3 is TGTGCCAGCATGCTGCAAGGATTTAACTATGGCTACACCTTC.

As for this clonotype: A clone one base away is much larger, so this may be a read error. The chain is built from TRBV20-1 and TRBJ1-4, with 11 positions matching TRBD1. The germline CDR1 and CDR2 sequences are DFQATT and SNEGSKA (reference sequence). The CDR3 loop spans 15 amino acids. Trimming removed 7 bases from V and 10 bases from J; junction bases left unmatched: 14. The CDR3 loop reads CSVSPESGTGGKLFF. DNA of the CDR3: TGCAGTGTTAGTCCCGAGAGCGGGACAGGGGGAAAACTGTTTTTT.

Note on this clonotype: This likely comes from a read error, as the CDR3 has no conserved phenylalanine or tryptophan at its end. The chain employs TRBV12-3 or TRBV12-4 and TRBJ1-1, with D uncertain. Trimming left V 8 bases short and J 3 bases short, with 10 bases between. The CDR3 totals 12 residues. As DNA, the CDR3 is TGTGCCAGCTCCTATTGGGACACTGAAGCTTTCTCT. Translating it yields CASSYWDTEAFS.

This chain uses TRBV6-2 or TRBV6-3 with TRBJ1-2; 7 nucleotides align to TRBD1. Trimming took 0 bases from V and 6 from J; bases not matched to a gene: 7. CDR1 is MNHEY, CDR2 SVGEGT, per germline. The CDR3 is 15 amino acids. The CDR3 loop reads CASSYSDRAGDGYTF. Written as DNA, the CDR3 is TGTGCCAGCAGTTACTCTGACAGGGCTGGCGATGGCTACACCTTC.

V is TRBV6-5 and J is TRBJ1-2, with 7 bases aligning to TRBD1. CDR1 and CDR2 (germline): MNHEY, SVGAGI. The junction had 12 bases not matched to a gene; V was cut back by 1 base and J by 7 bases. The CDR3 is made up of 16 amino acids. The CDR3 DNA is TGTGCCAGCAGTTACTTTGTGGCGGGGCAGGGGGGTGGCTACACCTTC. Protein sequence: CASSYFVAGQGGGYTF.

The table lists this clonotype with many counts. The chain uses TRBV7-8 and TRBJ2-7, with a tentative D call TRBD1 (6 bases). Per the germline V gene, CDR1 is SGHVS and CDR2 is FQNEAQ. CDR3 length: 13 residues. V dropped 5 bases and J dropped 0 bases, with 8 bases sitting between them. The CDR3 region is CASSVGASYEQYF. The CDR3, as DNA: TGTGCCAGCAGCGTGGGGGCCTCCTACGAGCAGTACTTC.

In this sample, this clonotype turned up many times. This chain joins TRBV7-9 and TRBJ2-7; D is ambiguous. The CDR3 loop spans 12 amino acids. CDR1 and CDR2 from the germline V gene are SEHNR and FQNEAQ (reference sequence). Trimming shortened V by 4 bases and J by 4 bases, and 8 bases separated the two germline ends. The CDR3 sequence: CASSSTEYEQYF. The DNA for the CDR3 is TGTGCCAGCAGCTCCACAGAATACGAGCAGTACTTC.

This clonotype was counted ten times or more. The chain links TRBV2 to TRBJ2-5; D gene unclear. Germline V gene lookup returns CDR1 SNHLY and CDR2 FYNNEI. Trimming removed 4 bases at V and 5 bases at J, with 20 bases between. The CDR3 covers 16 residues. CDR3 loop: CASSGKYAGSVETQYF. In DNA form, the CDR3 reads TGTGCCAGCAGTGGAAAATATGCCGGGTCTGTTGAGACCCAGTACTTC.

This chain joins TRBV19 and TRBJ2-7; the D call may be TRBD1 or TRBD2 (5 bases each). CDR1 and CDR2 from the germline V gene are LNHDA and SQIVND (reference sequence). This CDR3 region has 14 residues. The CDR3: CVSPPGTGSWEQYF. CDR3 in DNA: TGTGTCAGCCCACCCGGGACCGGATCATGGGAGCAGTACTTC.

This sequence joins TRBV12-3 or TRBV12-4 and TRBJ1-1; no clear D. This CDR3 is built from 16 residues. Trimming stripped 1 base from V and 2 bases from J, with 14 bases between. CDR3 sequence (DNA): TGTGCCAGCAGTTTAGGTCGGCGGGTCAGTAACACTGAAGCTTTCTTT. It translates to CASSLGRRVSNTEAFF.

Concerning this clonotype: A much bigger clone sits one base away, suggesting this may be a read error. The genes are TRBV10-3 and TRBJ2-7; 10 nucleotides match TRBD1. Germline CDR1 and CDR2: ENHRY and SYGVKD. The J segment lost 5 bases and the V segment lost 2 bases, leaving 9 bases of the junction unmatched. The CDR3 runs 16 residues. This CDR3 reads CAISETRGQGLNEQYF. The CDR3 coding sequence is TGTGCCATCAGTGAGACCCGGGGACAGGGGTTGAACGAGCAGTACTTC.

As concerns this clonotype: Just one base apart from a much larger clone, this may be a read error. The chain is built from TRBV7-8 and TRBJ2-5; possibly TRBD2 for D (5 bases). This CDR3 region has 12 residues. Trimming left V 3 bases short and J 9 bases short, with 11 bases between. Germline-derived CDR1 and CDR2 are SGHVS and FQNEAQ. CDR3 bases: TGTGCCAGCAGCTTGCTCCTGGAGGCCCAGTACTTC. Protein product: CASSLLLEAQYF. Looking up the rest from reference TRBV7-8 and TRBJ2-5 gives the full variable domain: GAGVSQSPRYKVAKRGQDVALRCDPISGHVSLFWYQQALGQGPEFLTYFQNEAQLDKSGLPSDRFFAERPEGSVSTLKIQRTQQEDSAVYLCASSLLLEAQYFGPGTRLLVL.

This clonotype occurred many times. The rearrangement joins TRBV10-3 to TRBJ2-7; tentatively, D is TRBD2 (6 bases). Trimming took off 6 bases at V and 8 bases at J, with 14 bases between the two ends. There are 12 residues in the CDR3. Germline V CDR1 and CDR2: ENHRY, SYGVKD. The CDR3 spells CAIRASDNQQYF. CDR3 DNA: TGTGCCATCAGGGCTAGCGACAACCAGCAGTACTTC.

This clonotype appeared a few times. V usage is TRBV4-1 and J usage is TRBJ1-2; tentatively, D is TRBD1 (5 bases). CDR3 length equals 14 residues. The V and J ends lost 4 bases and 1 base respectively, with 10 bases between them. Per the germline V gene, CDR1 is MGHRA and CDR2 is YSYEKL. The CDR3: CASSLRVLNYGYTF. For the CDR3, the DNA is TGCGCCAGCAGCCTCAGGGTTCTTAACTATGGCTACACCTTC.

In nucleotides, the CDR3 is TGCGCCAGCAGGGGAGGAACGTACTTCTCTGGAAACACCATATATTTT. It specifies CASRGGTYFSGNTIYF. This sequence joins TRBV23-1 and TRBJ1-3; D is unresolved. TRBV23-1 is placed among ORFs of uncertain function. Trimming took 6 bases from V and 0 from J, leaving 15 bases between them. The CDR3 consists of 16 residues.

This clonotype was picked up a small number of times. V gene TRBV4-1 combines with J gene TRBJ1-2; 7 bases are a match to TRBD1. V shed 3 bases, J shed 4 bases, and the junction held 8 bases outside the gene matches. Germline assignment: CDR1 MGHRA and CDR2 YSYEKL. This CDR3 is 15 amino acids long. The CDR3 DNA reads TGCGCCAGCAGCCATGCAGGGGGAGCTATCTATGGCTACACCTTC. This translates into CASSHAGGAIYGYTF.

This clonotype was seen more than once but under ten times. The chain carries TRBV7-9 and TRBJ1-3; D gene uncertain. This CDR3 spans 16 amino acids. Germline values: CDR1 SEHNR, CDR2 FQNEAQ (reference sequence). V was trimmed by 5 bases and J by 0 bases, leaving 14 bases between them. The CDR3 DNA is TGTGCCAGCAGCCAGGATATTGGTTTCTCTGGAAACACCATATATTTT. It translates to CASSQDIGFSGNTIYF.

The V and J genes are TRBV12-3 or TRBV12-4 and TRBJ1-2; D perhaps matches TRBD1 (6 bases). V lost 6 bases and J 6 bases, leaving 23 bases between the germline ends. The CDR3 extends over 16 amino acids. CDR3 in DNA: TGTGCCAGCAGGGCCCGGGACACGCGCCAAAGGGATGGCTACACCTTC. Protein sequence: CASRARDTRQRDGYTF.

This clonotype has just a few counts. The chain couples TRBV12-3 or TRBV12-4 to TRBJ1-5; no clear D gene. Trimming stripped 6 bases from V and 0 bases from J, with 6 bases between. There are 13 residues in the CDR3. In DNA, the CDR3 is TGTGCCAGCAGGGAGAATAGCAATCAGCCCCAGCATTTT. It yields the protein CASRENSNQPQHF.

The V call is TRBV10-2, the J call TRBJ1-2; D might be TRBD1 (5 bases). The CDR3 is 14 residues long. Germline CDR1 is WSHSY and CDR2 is SAAADI. V shed 0 bases and J shed 12 bases, with 17 bases lying between them. The CDR3 here is CASSESRGSSGNTF. CDR3 coding DNA: TGCGCCAGCAGTGAGTCAAGGGGTTCCTCTGGAAACACCTTC.

This chain joins TRBV25-1 and TRBJ1-6; the D is unclear. The V end was cut by 8 bases, the J end by 5 bases, with 10 bases between. The V gene's germline CDR1 is MGHDK and CDR2 SYGVNS. The CDR3 totals 13 residues. The CDR3 region has the DNA TGTGCCAGCGGGAGAGTGAATAATTCACCCCTCCACTTT. Translation: CASGRVNNSPLHF.

This clonotype was counted a few times. This chain links TRBV4-3 with TRBJ1-5; D not resolved. Trimming took 0 bases from V and 0 from J, leaving 6 bases between them. Germline loops: CDR1 LGHNA, CDR2 YSLEER. CDR3 length: 15 amino acids. This CDR3 is CASSQDWGSNQPQHF. In nucleotides, the CDR3 is TGCGCCAGCAGCCAAGATTGGGGTAGCAATCAGCCCCAGCATTTT.

This clonotype was counted only a few times. This rearrangement joins TRBV4-1 to TRBJ2-7, with a tentative D call TRBD1 (6 bases). The CDR3 is 13 amino acids. Germline V gene data show CDR1 as MGHRA and CDR2 as YSYEKL. V lost 6 bases and J lost 5, with 14 bases in between. CDR3 region: CASRNSRGDEQYF. The CDR3 region has the DNA TGCGCCAGCAGGAATAGCAGGGGTGACGAGCAGTACTTC.

This clonotype has more than one count but fewer than ten. The CDR3: CASSRGDMNTEAFF. In nucleotides, the CDR3 is TGTGCCAGCAGCCGAGGAGACATGAACACTGAAGCTTTCTTT. The chain combines TRBV10-3 with TRBJ1-1; D uncertain. The length of the CDR3 is 14 residues. Germline V gene data show CDR1 as ENHRY and CDR2 as SYGVKD. The V gene lost 10 bases and the J gene lost 0 bases, with 15 bases spanning the gap.

This clonotype appeared many times. The chain couples TRBV7-9 to TRBJ2-5, with D perhaps matching TRBD2 (5 bases). Germline V gene data show CDR1 as SEHNR and CDR2 as FQNEAQ (reference sequence). Trimming stripped 2 bases from V and 9 bases from J, with 19 bases between. The length of the CDR3 is 15 residues. CDR3 DNA: TGTGCCAGCAGCTTACGGAGCCGGGGTGGAGTGGCCCAGTACTTC. The encoded protein is CASSLRSRGGVAQYF.

As concerns this clonotype: A much bigger clone sits one base away, suggesting this may be a read error. The chain recombines TRBV11-1 with TRBJ2-7; D is undetermined. The germline CDR1 and CDR2 sequences are SGHAT and FQDESV (reference sequence). This CDR3 region has 14 residues. The CDR3 loop is CACSLGRTGYEQYF. In nucleotides, the CDR3 is TGCGCCTGCAGCCTCGGACGGACCGGGTACGAGCAGTACTTC.

J is TRBJ1-5 and V is TRBV19; D is undetermined. The CDR3 loop spans 13 amino acids. V lost 7 bases and J 3 bases, leaving 10 bases between the germline ends. The germline gives CDR1 LNHDA, CDR2 SQIVND (reference sequence). The CDR3 DNA follows: TGTGCCAGTAACGAACAGAACAATCAGCCCCAGCATTTT. Its translation: CASNEQNNQPQHF. Full variable domain (rest looked up from reference TRBV19 and TRBJ1-5): DGGITQSPKYLFRKEGQNVTLSCEQNLNHDAMYWYRQDPGQGLRLIYYSQIVNDFQKGDIAEGYSVSREKKESFPLTVTSAQKNPTAFYLCASNEQNNQPQHFGDGTRLSIL.